Listed below are T cell receptor beta chains from one sample, sequenced in a study of PD-1 blockade in classical Hodgkin lymphoma. TCRdb's table, derived via immunoSEQ multiplex PCR, lists solely in-frame clones and lacks some. The table lists over 85,000 clones, about 92% of them singletons, with roughly 2% in the top ten. Sequenced here: peripheral blood mononuclear cells (PBMCs), sampled before the fourth cycle of nivolumab. The source of these receptors is a human donor with classical Hodgkin lymphoma. Each CDR3 is given with its conserved first and last residue. The D gene is left open where the match is weak. The listing skips clone size in some rows; elsewhere it reads once, few, many or a size class.

d_call: NA; v_call: TRBV5-4; j_call: TRBJ2-7; clone_size: NA; cdr3_aa: CASSFSDTDSYEQYF; cdr3_nt: TGTGCCAGCAGCTTTAGCGATACGGACTCCTACGAGCAGTACTTC
d_call: NA; v_call: TRBV30; j_call: TRBJ2-3; clone_size: NA; cdr3_aa: CAWTRVYDTQYF; cdr3_nt: TGTGCCTGGACGAGGGTTTACGATACGCAGTATTTT
d_call: NA; v_call: TRBV27; j_call: TRBJ1-2; clone_size: NA; cdr3_aa: CASSSNPAGYGYTF; cdr3_nt: TGTGCCAGCAGTTCGAATCCGGCGGGGTATGGCTACACCTTC
d_call: NA; v_call: TRBV5-1; j_call: TRBJ2-3; clone_size: NA; cdr3_aa: CASSTRQGTDTQYF; cdr3_nt: TGCGCCAGCAGCACACGACAGGGCACAGATACGCAGTATTTT
d_call: NA; v_call: TRBV4-2; j_call: TRBJ2-5; clone_size: NA; cdr3_aa: CASSQGGGWETQYF; cdr3_nt: TGTGCCAGCAGCCAAGGCGGGGGCTGGGAGACCCAGTACTTC
d_call: NA; v_call: TRBV29-1; j_call: TRBJ1-2; clone_size: NA; cdr3_aa: CSVEEGRPGYTF; cdr3_nt: TGCAGCGTTGAAGAGGGAAGGCCCGGCTACACCTTC
d_call: NA; v_call: TRBV18; j_call: TRBJ2-5; clone_size: NA; cdr3_aa: CASSPSQETQYF; cdr3_nt: TGTGCCAGCTCACCTAGTCAAGAGACCCAGTACTTC
d_call: NA; v_call: TRBV19; j_call: TRBJ2-5; clone_size: NA; cdr3_aa: CASRSRGGVGETQYF; cdr3_nt: TGTGCCAGTAGATCCCGCGGAGGGGTCGGGGAGACCCAGTACTTC
d_call: NA; v_call: TRBV5-4; j_call: TRBJ2-6; clone_size: NA; cdr3_aa: CASQQGVEAGANVLTF; cdr3_nt: TGTGCCAGCCAACAGGGAGTAGAAGCTGGGGCCAACGTCCTGACTTTC
d_call: TRBD1; v_call: TRBV11-3; j_call: TRBJ1-2; clone_size: NA; cdr3_aa: CASSLDGTGNGYTF; cdr3_nt: TGTGCCAGCAGCTTAGACGGGACAGGAAACGGCTACACCTTC
d_call: NA; v_call: TRBV30; j_call: TRBJ1-6; clone_size: once; cdr3_aa: CAWSVPWGRVNSPLHF; cdr3_nt: TGTGCCTGGAGTGTACCTTGGGGTAGGGTGAATTCACCCCTCCACTTT
d_call: NA; v_call: TRBV7-2; j_call: TRBJ2-5; clone_size: NA; cdr3_aa: CASSFRGGETQYF; cdr3_nt: TGTGCCAGCAGCTTCCGGGGTGGGGAGACCCAGTACTTC
d_call: TRBD1; v_call: TRBV11-2; j_call: TRBJ1-2; clone_size: NA; cdr3_aa: CASSPNRGLGYTF; cdr3_nt: TGTGCCAGCAGCCCTAACAGGGGACTGGGCTACACCTTC
d_call: NA; v_call: TRBV6-1; j_call: TRBJ1-5; clone_size: once; cdr3_aa: CASSDRNSNQPQHF; cdr3_nt: TGTGCCAGCAGTGACAGAAATAGCAATCAGCCCCAGCATTTT
d_call: NA; v_call: TRBV13; j_call: TRBJ2-7; clone_size: few; cdr3_aa: CASSSSGQGVYEQYF; cdr3_nt: TGTGCCAGCAGCTCGTCCGGCCAGGGCGTCTACGAGCAGTACTTC
d_call: NA; v_call: TRBV19; j_call: TRBJ2-1; clone_size: NA; cdr3_aa: CASSKGGLSYNEQFF; cdr3_nt: TGTGCCAGTAGCAAGGGGGGGCTCTCCTACAATGAGCAGTTCTTC
d_call: NA; v_call: TRBV7-9; j_call: TRBJ2-7; clone_size: NA; cdr3_aa: CASSLEQGLYEQYF; cdr3_nt: TGTGCCAGCAGCTTAGAACAGGGACTATACGAGCAGTACTTC
d_call: NA; v_call: TRBV6-5; j_call: TRBJ1-2; clone_size: once; cdr3_aa: CASRGRPNYGYTF; cdr3_nt: TGTGCCAGCAGGGGACGGCCGAACTATGGCTACACCTTC
d_call: NA; v_call: TRBV18; j_call: TRBJ2-7; clone_size: NA; cdr3_aa: CASSPATSYEQYF; cdr3_nt: TGTGCCAGCTCACCAGCGACTAGCTACGAGCAGTACTTC
d_call: NA; v_call: TRBV21-1; j_call: TRBJ2-3; clone_size: NA; cdr3_aa: CASIPDRVGTDTQYF; cdr3_nt: TGTGCCAGCATTCCGGACAGGGTTGGCACAGATACGCAGTATTTT
d_call: NA; v_call: TRBV25-1; j_call: TRBJ2-7; clone_size: NA; cdr3_aa: CASSSPGLGSYEQYF; cdr3_nt: TGTGCCAGCAGTTCACCGGGACTGGGATCCTACGAGCAGTACTTC
d_call: NA; v_call: TRBV5-5; j_call: TRBJ2-3; clone_size: NA; cdr3_aa: CASSLVITISFATEYF; cdr3_nt: TGTGCCAGCAGCTTGGTAATAACCATCAGCTTTGCGACAGAGTATTTT